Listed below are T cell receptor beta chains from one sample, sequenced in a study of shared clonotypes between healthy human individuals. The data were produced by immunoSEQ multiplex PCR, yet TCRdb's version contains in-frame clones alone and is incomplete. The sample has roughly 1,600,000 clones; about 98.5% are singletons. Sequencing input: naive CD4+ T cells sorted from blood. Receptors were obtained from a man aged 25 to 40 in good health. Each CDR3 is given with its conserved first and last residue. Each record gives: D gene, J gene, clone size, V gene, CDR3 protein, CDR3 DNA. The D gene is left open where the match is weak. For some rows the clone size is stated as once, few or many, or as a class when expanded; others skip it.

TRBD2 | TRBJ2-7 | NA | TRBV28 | CASSLSLEGGRALYEQYF | TGTGCCAGCAGTTTATCTCTCGAGGGCGGGAGGGCCCTCTACGAGCAGTACTTC
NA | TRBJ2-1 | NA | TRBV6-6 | CASSYDLAGISILFF | TGTGCCAGCAGTTACGATCTGGCTGGAATATCAATTCTGTTCTTC
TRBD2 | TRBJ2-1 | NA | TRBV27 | CASSFLGLANNEQFF | TGTGCCAGCAGTTTTTTGGGACTAGCTAACAATGAGCAGTTCTTC
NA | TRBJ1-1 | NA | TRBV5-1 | CASSTGPDTEAFF | TGCGCCAGCAGCACGGGGCCAGACACTGAAGCTTTCTTT
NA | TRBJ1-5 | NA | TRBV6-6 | CASNYRESNQPQHF | TGTGCCAGCAATTACAGGGAGAGCAATCAGCCCCAGCATTTT
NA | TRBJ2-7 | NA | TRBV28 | CASTPWTDGEQYF | TGTGCCAGCACACCCTGGACGGACGGAGAGCAGTACTTC
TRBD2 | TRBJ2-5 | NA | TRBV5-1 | CASSLALAGEVETQYF | TGCGCCAGCAGCTTGGCACTAGCGGGAGAGGTGGAGACCCAGTACTTC
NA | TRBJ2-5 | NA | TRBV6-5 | CASRDRKETQYF | TGTGCCAGCAGGGACAGAAAAGAGACCCAGTACTTC
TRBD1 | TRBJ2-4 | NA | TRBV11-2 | CASSLGQKLAKNIQYF | TGTGCCAGCAGCCTGGGACAGAAATTAGCCAAAAACATTCAGTACTTC
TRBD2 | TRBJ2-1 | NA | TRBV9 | CASSVEWWLAGVAEQFF | TGTGCCAGCAGCGTAGAGTGGTGGCTAGCGGGAGTGGCTGAGCAGTTCTTC
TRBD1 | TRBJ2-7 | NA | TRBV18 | CASSQGDSSYEQYF | TGTGCCAGCTCACAAGGGGACAGCTCCTACGAGCAGTACTTC
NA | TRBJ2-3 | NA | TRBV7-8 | CASSFGSYRTDTQYF | TGTGCCAGCAGCTTTGGATCGTATCGCACAGATACGCAGTATTTT
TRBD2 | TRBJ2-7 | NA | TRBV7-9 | CASSFRGSTYEQYF | TGTGCCAGCAGCTTCCGCGGGAGTACCTACGAGCAGTACTTC
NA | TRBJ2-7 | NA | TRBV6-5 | CASSYTISYEQYF | TGTGCCAGCAGTTATACCATCTCCTACGAGCAGTACTTC
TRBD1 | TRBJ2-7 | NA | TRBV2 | CASSQDRGQTYEQYF | TGTGCCAGCAGCCAAGACAGGGGTCAGACCTACGAGCAGTACTTC
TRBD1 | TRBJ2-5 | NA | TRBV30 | CAWSVQGAKTQYF | TGTGCCTGGAGTGTCCAGGGGGCGAAGACCCAGTACTTC
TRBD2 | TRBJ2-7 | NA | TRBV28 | CASSLLSGGSRYEQYF | TGTGCCAGCAGTTTACTTTCAGGCGGGAGCAGGTACGAGCAGTACTTC
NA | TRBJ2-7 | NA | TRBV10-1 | CASSEGQYYEQYF | TGCGCCAGCAGTGAAGGACAATACTACGAGCAGTACTTC
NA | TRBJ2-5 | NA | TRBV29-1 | CSVEEGVGTQYF | TGCAGCGTTGAAGAAGGGGTGGGGACCCAGTACTTC
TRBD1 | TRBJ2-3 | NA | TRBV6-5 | CASSHRGTGMGTQYF | TGTGCCAGCAGCCACCGAGGGACAGGCATGGGTACGCAGTATTTT
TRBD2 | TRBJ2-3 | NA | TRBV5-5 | CASSLVGSGRENTDTQYF | TGTGCCAGCAGCTTGGTTGGTAGCGGGAGAGAAAACACAGATACGCAGTATTTT
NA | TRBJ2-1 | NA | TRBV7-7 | CASSLVGVDNEQFF | TGTGCCAGCAGCTTAGTGGGGGTGGACAATGAGCAGTTCTTC
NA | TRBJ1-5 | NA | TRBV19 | CASSISGQRNQPQHF | TGTGCCAGTAGTATTTCGGGTCAGCGCAATCAGCCCCAGCATTTT
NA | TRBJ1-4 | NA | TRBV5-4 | CASSMNRVREKLFF | TGTGCCAGCAGCATGAACAGGGTGCGGGAAAAACTGTTTTTT
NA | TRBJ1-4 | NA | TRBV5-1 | CASSLTTTNEKLFF | TGCGCCAGCAGCTTGACGACAACTAATGAAAAACTGTTTTTT
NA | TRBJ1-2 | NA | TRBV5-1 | CASSSLQYGYTF | TGCGCCAGCAGCTCCCTACAGTATGGCTACACCTTC
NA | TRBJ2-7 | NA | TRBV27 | CASSLRQGNEQYF | TGTGCCAGCAGTTTGAGGCAGGGTAACGAGCAGTACTTC
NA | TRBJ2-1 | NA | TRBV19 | CASINQGGSYNEQFF | TGTGCCAGTATCAATCAGGGGGGTTCCTACAATGAGCAGTTCTTC
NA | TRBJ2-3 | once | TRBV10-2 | CASSEVGATPGNTDTQYF | TGCGCCAGCAGTGAGGTGGGAGCCACTCCTGGAAACACAGATACGCAGTATTTT
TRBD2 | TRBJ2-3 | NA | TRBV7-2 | CASSPGTTEDTQYF | TGTGCCAGCAGCCCCGGGACTACCGAGGATACGCAGTATTTT
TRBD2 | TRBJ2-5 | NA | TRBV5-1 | CASSLGVAGTYQETQYF | TGCGCCAGCAGCTTGGGGGTAGCGGGTACCTACCAAGAGACCCAGTACTTC
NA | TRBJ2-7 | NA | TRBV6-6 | CASRYQGPLGEQYF | TGTGCCAGCAGGTATCAGGGGCCGCTGGGCGAGCAGTACTTC
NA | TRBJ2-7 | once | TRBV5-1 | CASIARGAGRNEQYF | TGCGCCAGCATTGCGAGGGGCGCGGGGAGGAACGAGCAGTACTTC
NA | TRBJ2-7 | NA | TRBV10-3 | CAISEIKGEQYF | TGTGCCATCAGTGAGATCAAGGGGGAGCAGTACTTC
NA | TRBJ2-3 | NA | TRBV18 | CASSPPPSRSDTQYF | TGTGCCAGCTCACCACCACCTAGTAGATCAGATACGCAGTATTTT
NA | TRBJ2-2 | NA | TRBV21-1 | CASSKGRDTGELFF | TGTGCCAGCAGCAAAGGAAGGGACACCGGGGAGCTGTTTTTT
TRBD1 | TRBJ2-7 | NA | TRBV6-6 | CASSPGQIDYEQYF | TGTGCCAGCAGTCCGGGACAGATAGACTACGAGCAGTACTTC
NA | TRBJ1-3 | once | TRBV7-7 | CASSPLSSGNTIYF | TGTGCTAGCAGCCCCCTAAGCTCTGGAAACACCATATATTTT
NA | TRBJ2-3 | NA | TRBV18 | CASSTGRDWTDTQYF | TGTGCCAGCTCAACGGGGCGGGACTGGACAGATACGCAGTATTTT
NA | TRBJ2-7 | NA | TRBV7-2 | CASSLAYYEQYF | TGTGCCAGCAGCTTAGCCTACTACGAGCAGTACTTC
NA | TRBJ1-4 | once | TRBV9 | CASSSRGRNEKLFF | TGTGCCAGCAGCTCGAGGGGCCGTAATGAAAAACTGTTTTTT
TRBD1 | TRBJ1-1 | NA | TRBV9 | CASSVDPSTGTEAFF | TGTGCCAGCAGCGTTGACCCATCGACAGGGACTGAAGCTTTCTTT
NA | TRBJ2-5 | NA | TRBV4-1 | CASSQARGQETQYF | TGCGCCAGCAGCCAAGCCAGGGGCCAAGAGACCCAGTACTTC